These 19 T cell receptor beta chains came from one sample sequenced in a study of PD-1 blockade in classical Hodgkin lymphoma. Profiled with immunoSEQ multiplex PCR; TCRdb holds only in-frame clones, not every one. Found here are 25,000 to 35,000 clones, less than 80% of them singletons; the top ten hold 0.5% to 0.7%. Noted time point: cycle 4 day 1 (C4D1), after 6 weeks of nivolumab. There was relapse after autologous stem cell transplantation in every patient, and there was variation in brentuximab vedotin exposure. CD4+ T cells were purified from thawed PBMCs by magnetic negative selection. This specimen consisted of CD4+ T cells from blood, obtained before the fourth cycle of nivolumab. The source is a human donor with classical Hodgkin lymphoma.

CDR3 region: CASSSYRGPLFNYGYTF. The CDR3 DNA reads as TGTGCCAGCAGCTCTTACAGGGGTCCCCTCTTCAACTATGGCTACACCTTC. The rearrangement links TRBV11-2 to TRBJ1-2; TRBD1 matches 7 bases. Unmatched junction bases numbered 13, after V lost 4 bases and J lost 2 bases. The length of the CDR3 is 17 residues. Germline CDR1 reads SGHAT; CDR2 reads FQNNGV.

This chain uses TRBV4-1 with TRBJ2-7; D is unclear. V was trimmed by 4 bases and J by 6 bases, leaving 13 bases between them. The CDR3 runs to 13 residues. Germline V gene sequence: CDR1 MGHRA, CDR2 YSYEKL. The CDR3 DNA sequence: TGCGCCAGCAGCCCTCGGTTGGCCCCCGAGCAGTACTTC. This codes for CASSPRLAPEQYF.

The table lists this clone with a few counts. The V call is TRBV6-1, the J call TRBJ1-5; maybe TRBD1 (5 bases). The germline V gene has CDR1 MNHNS and CDR2 SASEGT. This CDR3 is built from 13 residues. V was cut by 6 bases and J by 7 bases, with 13 bases left in between. CDR3 nucleotides: TGTGCCAGCAGCCTGAATGGGGACCAGCCCCAGCATTTT. This encodes CASSLNGDQPQHF.

This chain connects TRBV7-6 to TRBJ2-2; a possible D gene is TRBD2 (7 bases). The ends were cut back, 5 bases at V and 7 bases at J, with 20 bases in the middle. The CDR3 has 16 amino acids. Germline assignment: CDR1 SGHVS and CDR2 FNYEAQ. Written as DNA, the CDR3 is TGTGCCAGCAGCCCCGCCGGCGGGGGAGGGGGCGGGGAGCTGTTTTTT. Its protein product is CASSPAGGGGGGELFF.

The chain uses TRBV5-5 and TRBJ1-5; D is undetermined. The CDR3 loop spans 13 amino acids. Germline CDR1 reads SGHKS; CDR2 reads YYEKEE (reference sequence). Trimming took 0 bases from V and 5 from J, leaving 6 bases between them. This CDR3 is CASSLVRDQPQHF. CDR3 DNA sequence: TGTGCCAGCAGCTTGGTTCGGGATCAGCCCCAGCATTTT.

This clone was counted a single time. The genes are TRBV6-6 and TRBJ2-1; 11 bases agree with TRBD2. V shed 5 bases and J 2 bases; nucleotides not matched to a gene: 2. CDR1 is MNHNY, CDR2 SVGAGI, per germline (reference sequence). This CDR3 spans 15 amino acids. The CDR3 DNA is TGTGCCAGCAGTCTAGCGGGGGGCCCCTACAATGAGCAGTTCTTC. Translated: CASSLAGGPYNEQFF.

This rearrangement joins TRBV6-5 to TRBJ2-1; D uncertain. The CDR3 is 12 amino acids. V was clipped by 1 base and J by 7 bases, with 5 bases between them. Germline V gene data show CDR1 as MNHEY and CDR2 as SVGAGI. This CDR3 is CASSYLGNEQFF. CDR3 DNA sequence: TGTGCCAGCAGTTACTTGGGGAATGAGCAGTTCTTC.

The chain joins TRBV5-6 to TRBJ1-2; D gene uncertain. The CDR3 consists of 14 residues. V was pared by 4 bases and J by 7 bases, with 17 bases between. Germline V gene data show CDR1 as SGHDT and CDR2 as YYEEEE. CDR3 nucleotide sequence: TGTGCCAGCAGCGACCCCCGCCACCAGATTGGCTACACCTTC. Its translation: CASSDPRHQIGYTF.

The CDR3 spells CASSYNPGQGEPRGKLFF. The DNA of the CDR3 is TGTGCCAGCAGCTACAACCCGGGACAGGGAGAGCCCAGGGGAAAACTGTTTTTT. The V call is TRBV28, the J call TRBJ1-4, with TRBD1 matching over 9 bases. V was clipped by 6 bases and J by 10 bases; unmatched bases: 21. This CDR3 is built from 18 residues. Germline loops: CDR1 MDHEN, CDR2 SYDVKM.

The chain uses TRBV10-3 and TRBJ2-5; 7 nucleotides align to TRBD1. The CDR3 is 14 amino acids. The ends lost 6 bases at V and 3 bases at J; junction bases unmatched: 7. The V gene's germline CDR1 is ENHRY and CDR2 SYGVKD. Written as DNA, the CDR3 is TGTGCCATCAGAGGGACAGCCGTCGAAGAGACCCAGTACTTC. Residues: CAIRGTAVEETQYF.

The gene calls are TRBV18 and TRBJ1-5, with TRBD1 matching over 8 bases. CDR1 is KGHSH and CDR2 is LQKENI in the germline V gene. With V trimmed by 3 bases and J by 5 bases, 3 bases remained unmatched. CDR3 length equals 14 residues. The CDR3 here is CASSPTGEDQPQHF. Here the CDR3 DNA reads TGTGCCAGCTCACCGACAGGGGAGGATCAGCCCCAGCATTTT.

The chain has TRBV15 and TRBJ2-7; D is uncertain. V lost 3 bases, J lost 5 bases, and 8 bases lay in between. The CDR3 has 12 amino acids. The germline CDR1 and CDR2 sequences are LNHNV and YYDKDF (reference sequence). The CDR3 region has the DNA TGTGCCACCAGCAGGGATAAGAACGAGCAGTACTTC. It codes for CATSRDKNEQYF.

This clone came up once. The chain employs TRBV2 and TRBJ2-3, with 9 bases identical to TRBD2. CDR3 length equals 15 residues. From germline, CDR1 is SNHLY and CDR2 FYNNEI. Trimming took 4 bases from V and 1 from J; bases not matched to a gene: 3. CDR3 residues: CASSALAGRTDTQYF. In DNA form, the CDR3 reads TGTGCCAGCAGTGCACTAGCGGGCCGCACAGATACGCAGTATTTT.

The rearrangement joins TRBV18 to TRBJ1-4; D might be TRBD1 (6 bases). The length of the CDR3 is 15 residues. CDR1 KGHSH and CDR2 LQKENI come from the germline V gene. V was shortened by 0 bases and J by 8 bases, with 13 bases between the two germline ends. CDR3 nucleotides: TGTGCCAGCTCACCACCGGAACAGGGAGGAGAAAAACTGTTTTTT. Translating it yields CASSPPEQGGEKLFF.

The chain recombines TRBV2 with TRBJ2-1, with TRBD1 matching 7 bases. The CDR3 sequence is 13 residues long. Germline V gene lookup returns CDR1 SNHLY and CDR2 FYNNEI. Trimming cost V 4 bases and J 7 bases; bases outside gene matches: 4. The CDR3 is CASSGQGVNEQFF. The CDR3 DNA sequence: TGTGCCAGCAGTGGTCAGGGGGTTAATGAGCAGTTCTTC.

The genes are TRBV7-9 and TRBJ2-3; 10 nucleotides line up with TRBD2. The CDR3 is made up of 18 amino acids. J was trimmed by 0 bases and V by 2 bases; bases with no gene match: 8. Germline V gives CDR1 SEHNR, CDR2 FQNEAQ (reference sequence). The CDR3 protein is CASSLLTSGVSSTDTQYF. CDR3 in DNA: TGTGCCAGCAGCTTATTAACTAGCGGGGTTTCTAGCACAGATACGCAGTATTTT.

The rearrangement joins TRBV5-4 to TRBJ2-7; D unclear. This CDR3 spans 12 amino acids. The germline V gene has CDR1 SGHNT and CDR2 YYREEE (reference sequence). Trimming removed 2 bases at V and 0 bases at J, with 3 bases between. CDR3 sequence: CASSFHSYEQYF. The CDR3 DNA follows: TGTGCCAGCAGCTTTCACTCCTACGAGCAGTACTTC. The full variable domain, completed using reference TRBV5-4 and TRBJ2-7, is ETGVTQSPTHLIKTRGQQVTLRCSSQSGHNTVSWYQQALGQGPQFIFQYYREEENGRGNFPPRFSGLQFPNYSSELNVNALELDDSALYLCASSFHSYEQYFGPGTRLTVT.

This chain links TRBV6-6 with TRBJ2-7; 11 nucleotides agree with TRBD1. Germline V gene lookup returns CDR1 MNHNY and CDR2 SVGAGI (reference sequence). The CDR3 has 14 amino acids. J gave up 4 bases and V 2 bases, and 1 base lay outside the gene matches. For the CDR3, the DNA is TGTGCCAGCAGTTACGGGACAGGGGGGTACGAGCAGTACTTC. It yields the protein CASSYGTGGYEQYF.

V usage is TRBV29-1 and J usage is TRBJ2-7; possibly TRBD1 or TRBD2 for D (5 bases each). CDR1 and CDR2 (germline): SQVTM, ANQGSEA. V was trimmed by 6 bases and J by 3 bases, leaving 12 bases between them. The CDR3 totals 12 residues. The CDR3 DNA follows: TGCAGCGTCGGGACCCGGGGCTACGAGCAGTACTTC. Translating gives CSVGTRGYEQYF.